This entry concerns a single T cell receptor beta chain. This clonotype was detected only a few times. Its antigen specificity is not known. No qualities accompany the bases; no much larger clone lies one base away. The library was obtained by 5' RACE. Data came from an Illumina HiSeq 2500. A second PCR of roughly 7 to 11 cycles was run with a J-beta primer mix and a sample-barcoded 5' primer. A unique molecular identifier was introduced onto each TCR beta cDNA molecule by a template-switch 5' adaptor carrying 12 random nucleotides. Each sample yielded at least 2.5 million CDR3-containing paired-end reads. First-strand cDNA synthesis was performed from all RNA using the Mint cDNA synthesis kit, with priming by a TRBC-specific oligonucleotide. Following uracil-DNA glycosylase treatment, a first 18-cycle PCR with universal primers M1SS and BC2_uni_R was performed on all cDNA. Per the authors' processing: For normalization, 1 million high-quality reads, each with a distinct molecular identifier, were randomly selected from each sample. Reads with shared molecular identifiers were discarded instead of being binned into consensus sequences. CDR3 identification, clonotype clustering and error correction used MiTCR with a Q25 quality threshold and the strictest error-elimination algorithm. Lower-bound total TCR beta diversity was estimated with a nonparametric unseen species model using Euler transformation. The public reads were run again by TCRdb, first through fastp at Q25 and then through MiXCR, and only productive beta chains were kept. A single entry per CDR3 protein holds the most common genes and DNA from its merged rows. These V and J calls derive from TCRdb rather than the authors' analysis. Counted in this sample were roughly 700,000 distinct CDR3 sequences; 49% of them appeared once. The ten largest clones represent approximately 32% of the sample.

This entry is derived from a study of blood T cells in healthy people across ages (dated by TCRdb to 2015 to 2017). Background for the entire study: In model experiments, template switching captured roughly one uniquely barcoded TCR beta cDNA molecule for every two T cells. To track age-related changes in TCR beta repertoire diversity, the study relied on deep sequencing normalized with unique cDNA molecular identifiers. The donors were split into four age groups: young (average 16 years), middle-aged (roughly 39), aged (approximately 59) and long-lived (82). To avoid experimental bias, donors of different ages were randomly spread across the sequencing lanes. For two donors (one aged 18 to 30 and one aged 80 or older), the study analyzed two additional independent replicas of 1 million unique cDNA reads from the same blood draw. Study-level results and caveats: Estimates of total diversity from one million sequenced T cells were regarded as lower bounds and underestimates. As age increased, observed TCR beta diversity per million T cells dropped in a roughly linear way, and a significant reduction was already evident by age about 36. The percentage of naive T cells measured by flow cytometry correlated strongly with observed TCR beta diversity. Compared with the aged group, more naive CD4+ T cells, fewer expanded clones and increased TCR diversity were shown by the long-lived group, suggesting age selection. Bulk unsorted PBMC profiling prevented conclusive comparison of naive and antigen-experienced compartments. Donor CMV infection status was unknown, potentially confounding age-related changes in expanded clonotypes.

According to the germline V gene (reference sequence), CDR1 reads MNHEY and CDR2 reads SMNVEV. The CDR3 sequence holds 14 residues, the cysteine and phenylalanine included. Only CDR3 DNA is held: 42 bases, read in frame from base 1. The junction shows trimming of 4 bases on V and 1 base on J, plus 10 bases between the germline ends. Systemically healthy Caucasian individuals from Russia, some 38 in total and aged roughly 6 to 95 years, were included as donors. Approximately 9.3 milliliters of peripheral blood were collected from each donor into EDTA-treated Vacutainer tubes. Ficoll-Paque density-gradient centrifugation was used to isolate PBMCs, with at least 7 million obtained per sample. Total RNA, at least 6 micrograms per sample, was extracted from PBMCs with Trizol reagent. For every donor, an aliquot of PBMCs went through flow cytometry to measure the percentages of naive CD45RAhigh/CD27high T cells.

Sequencing input: blood. This TCR derives from an older woman in good health. Recombination joined TRBV27 with TRBJ2-5, with the identity of the D gene unclear. DNA sequence: TGTGCCAGCAGTTCCTCAGACCCCCAAGAGACCCAGTACTTC. Its translation reads: CASSSSDPQETQYF.